Each of the 11 T cell receptor beta chains below was sequenced from the same sample in a study of cytomegalovirus exposure and HLA in healthy donors. PCR used 60 Vbeta primers and 13 Jbeta primers. Profiling relied on immunoSEQ multiplex PCR, and the TCRdb table lists in-frame clones only, not all of them. The table records approximately 240,000 clones, about 80% of them present only once. Sequenced sample: PBMCs. Source of these receptors: a woman in her 40s in good health and CMV-seronegative.

V gene TRBV30 combines with J gene TRBJ2-2, with 9 bases aligning to TRBD2. CDR1 is GTSNPN, CDR2 SVGIG, per germline (reference sequence). J gave up 0 bases and V 3 bases, and 20 bases lay outside the gene matches. This CDR3 contains 21 residues. The CDR3: CAWSRTGGAGGPFANTGELFF. The CDR3 nucleotides read TGTGCCTGGAGCCGAACGGGGGGAGCGGGGGGCCCGTTCGCGAACACCGGGGAGCTGTTTTTT.

This clone was seen a few times. The rearrangement joins TRBV2 to TRBJ1-1; tentative D call: TRBD1 (5 bases). V lost 5 bases to trimming and J lost 0 bases, with 10 bases between them. The CDR3 has 14 amino acids. The germline V gene has CDR1 SNHLY and CDR2 FYNNEI. CDR3 coding DNA: TGTGCCAGCAGTATGACAGTCATGAACACTGAAGCTTTCTTT. This translates into CASSMTVMNTEAFF.

The chain is built from TRBV9 and TRBJ1-2; TRBD1 agrees at 8 bases. Germline CDR1 and CDR2: SGDLS and YYNGEE. V lost 4 bases to trimming and J lost 7 bases; unmatched junction nucleotides: 9. The CDR3 totals 14 residues. CDR3 sequence: CASSLDRDPFGYTF. CDR3 DNA sequence: TGTGCCAGCAGCCTGGACAGGGACCCGTTTGGCTACACCTTC.

V usage is TRBV30 and J usage is TRBJ1-6; D uncertain. V lost 0 bases, J lost 3 bases, and 12 bases lay in between. CDR1 and CDR2 (germline): GTSNPN, SVGIG (reference sequence). This CDR3 region has 16 residues. The CDR3 nucleotides are TGTGCCTGGAGTGTACTAAGGGAGAGCTATAATTCACCCCTCCACTTT. As protein: CAWSVLRESYNSPLHF.

The J gene is TRBJ1-5, the V gene TRBV7-8; the match to TRBD1 covers 9 bases. V shed 3 bases and J 6 bases; nucleotides not matched to a gene: 3. The CDR3 runs 14 residues. Germline lookup yields CDR1 SGHVS and CDR2 FQNEAQ. CDR3 amino acids: CASSFGQGSQPQHF. For the CDR3, the DNA is TGTGCCAGCAGCTTCGGACAGGGGAGTCAGCCCCAGCATTTT.

This clone occurred once. The J gene is TRBJ1-1, the V gene TRBV11-3; a possible D gene is TRBD1 (6 bases). Trimming cost V 5 bases and J 6 bases, with 13 bases left between them. Germline V gives CDR1 SGHNT, CDR2 YENEEA. The CDR3 sequence is 13 residues long. CDR3 nucleotide sequence: TGTGCCAGCAGCCCCAGGGGTGGTTCTGAAGCTTTCTTT. It yields the protein CASSPRGGSEAFF.

The V call is TRBV14, the J call TRBJ2-1; the match to TRBD2 covers 13 bases. The CDR3 is made up of 19 amino acids. V lost 5 bases to trimming and J lost 0 bases; unmatched junction nucleotides: 10. Germline V gene data show CDR1 as SGHDN and CDR2 as FVKESK. CDR3 loop: CASSVRLAGGPSSYNEQFF. DNA for the CDR3: TGTGCCAGCAGCGTCCGACTAGCGGGGGGTCCGAGCTCCTACAATGAGCAGTTCTTC.

The chain carries TRBV18 and TRBJ2-3, with D tentatively TRBD2 (6 bases). CDR3 length: 15 residues. The germline V and J ends were trimmed by 1 base and 1 base, with 9 bases remaining between them. CDR1 and CDR2 (germline): KGHSH, LQKENI. The CDR3 DNA is TGTGCCAGCTCACCACGGACTATGGGCACAGATACGCAGTATTTT. It is translated as CASSPRTMGTDTQYF.

The rearrangement uses TRBV5-1 and TRBJ2-3, with a weak D call TRBD2 (6 bases). The CDR3 is 16 amino acids. Trimming cost V 4 bases and J 0 bases, with 15 bases left between them. Germline values: CDR1 SGHRS, CDR2 YFSETQ. The DNA of the CDR3 is TGCGCCAGCAGCGACGAGGGACTGCCGAGCACAGATACGCAGTATTTT. Amino acids: CASSDEGLPSTDTQYF.

CDR3 nucleotide sequence: TGTGCCAGAAGCATTAAGACCGGGACAGGGCCCTACGAGCAGTACTTC. This encodes CARSIKTGTGPYEQYF. The chain combines TRBV5-3 with TRBJ2-7; 9 bases fit TRBD1. TRBV5-3 is an ORF, with its function uncertain. The CDR3 runs 16 residues. The V gene end was trimmed by 4 bases and the J gene end by 2 bases; junction bases not matched to a gene: 10.

This chain joins TRBV7-2 and TRBJ1-2; the match to TRBD1 covers 7 bases. The V segment lost 2 bases and the J segment 4 bases; nucleotides outside the gene matches: 13. Looked up from germline, CDR1 is SGHTA and CDR2 is FQGNSA. The CDR3 consists of 17 residues. CDR3 coding DNA: TGTGCCAGCAGCTTACAGGCGTCCAGGGGGACCCTCTATGGCTACACCTTC. This translates into CASSLQASRGTLYGYTF.